The 25 T cell receptor beta chains in this list originate from one sample, sequenced in a study of follicular helper T cells after annual influenza vaccination. TCRdb keeps only in-frame clones here, not all; method: immunoSEQ multiplex PCR. The sample records about 10,000 clones, 65% to 85% being singletons. Time point noted: 2015-2016 season, pre-vaccination. This specimen consisted of CXCR5+ CD38- circulating T follicular helper cells from blood, obtained on the day of influenza vaccination. Subset meaning: circulating Tfh, non-naive CD4+CXCR5+PD-1+ (ICOS+CD38+ or ICOS-CD38-). These receptors all come from an adult who received the influenza vaccine.

With regard to this clone: Within the sample, other DNA sequences also encode this same CDR3. The chain combines TRBV7-2 with TRBJ2-5; D is uncertain. V shed 2 bases and J shed 0 bases, with 7 bases lying between them. From germline, CDR1 is SGHTA and CDR2 FQGNSA. CDR3 size: 14 residues. The CDR3 region has the DNA TGTGCCAGCAGCTTAAACGGCGACCAAGAGACCCAGTACTTC. Translated: CASSLNGDQETQYF.

The chain carries TRBV5-1 and TRBJ2-2; 7 bases line up with TRBD1. The ends lost 3 bases at V and 2 bases at J; junction bases unmatched: 10. This CDR3 contains 17 residues. In germline, CDR1 is SGHRS, CDR2 YFSETQ. The CDR3 reads CASSSRTGTENTGELFF. The CDR3 DNA follows: TGCGCCAGCAGCTCCAGGACAGGAACCGAAAACACCGGGGAGCTGTTTTTT.

The chain carries TRBV27 and TRBJ1-2; D possibly corresponds to TRBD1 (6 bases). V dropped 6 bases and J dropped 5 bases, with 22 bases sitting between them. The CDR3 totals 16 residues. Germline CDR1 and CDR2: MNHEY and SMNVEV (reference sequence). The CDR3: CASSPDWGPLSYGYTF. In DNA form, the CDR3 reads TGTGCCAGCAGCCCGGACTGGGGGCCTCTTTCTTATGGCTACACCTTC.

This clone has more than one count but fewer than ten. The genes are TRBV4-1 and TRBJ2-7; 10 bases fit TRBD1. The CDR3 loop spans 14 amino acids. Trimming cost V 3 bases and J 5 bases; bases outside gene matches: 4. Germline values: CDR1 MGHRA, CDR2 YSYEKL. The CDR3 DNA reads as TGCGCCAGCAGCCATACCGGGACAGGGGACGAGCAGTACTTC. This codes for CASSHTGTGDEQYF.

The V gene is TRBV11-3, the J gene TRBJ2-2, with 10 bases fitting TRBD1. V was clipped by 5 bases and J by 7 bases; unmatched bases: 10. Germline CDR1 SGHNT, CDR2 YENEEA. This CDR3 contains 16 residues. CDR3 region: CASSPDRGHLGGELFF. The CDR3 DNA sequence: TGTGCCAGCAGCCCCGACAGGGGGCATTTGGGCGGGGAGCTGTTTTTT.

This chain links TRBV6-1 with TRBJ1-2; 8 nucleotides align to TRBD1. V lost 11 bases to trimming and J lost 2 bases; unmatched junction nucleotides: 10. There are 14 residues in the CDR3. The V gene's germline CDR1 is MNHNS and CDR2 SASEGT. CDR3 sequence: CAVSTGGTNYGYTF. In nucleotides, the CDR3 is TGTGCCGTCTCCACAGGGGGGACCAACTATGGCTACACCTTC.

The rearrangement uses TRBV5-1 and TRBJ2-1, with a tentative D call TRBD2 (6 bases). The CDR3 is made up of 14 amino acids. The V and J ends lost 0 bases and 9 bases respectively, with 13 bases between them. Germline V gives CDR1 SGHRS, CDR2 YFSETQ. The CDR3 is CASSLDTSLSEQFF. The CDR3 DNA is TGCGCCAGCAGCTTGGATACTAGCTTGAGTGAGCAGTTCTTC.

The gene calls are TRBV18 and TRBJ2-3; TRBD2 matches at 8 bases. Germline V gene sequence: CDR1 KGHSH, CDR2 LQKENI. The CDR3 is made up of 15 amino acids. V gave up 3 bases and J gave up 2 bases; unmatched junction bases: 4. CDR3 sequence reads: CASSPGTRSTDTQYF. CDR3 DNA: TGTGCCAGCTCACCGGGGACTAGGTCCACAGATACGCAGTATTTT.

The count of this clone is one. V usage is TRBV28 and J usage is TRBJ2-1; TRBD1 aligns across 12 bases. V lost 4 bases to trimming and J lost 6 bases; unmatched junction nucleotides: 4. Germline V gene data show CDR1 as MDHEN and CDR2 as SYDVKM. The CDR3 has 15 amino acids. CDR3 nucleotide sequence: TGTGCCAGCAGTTCCGGGACAGGGGGCTTCAATGAGCAGTTCTTC. The encoded protein is CASSSGTGGFNEQFF.

Here the CDR3 DNA reads TGCGCCAGCAGCGGTAGCTCTGGGGCCAACGTCCTGACTTTC. Its translation is CASSGSSGANVLTF. The genes are TRBV5-1 and TRBJ2-6; D gene unclear. This CDR3 contains 14 residues. From germline, CDR1 is SGHRS and CDR2 YFSETQ. Trimming removed 4 bases at V and 0 bases at J, with 5 bases between.

The J gene is TRBJ1-3, the V gene TRBV18; 7 nucleotides align to TRBD1. The CDR3 spans 15 residues. The junction had 5 bases not matched to a gene; V was cut back by 6 bases and J by 0 bases. Per germline, CDR1 KGHSH and CDR2 LQKENI. The CDR3 spells CASSRQGDSGNTIYF. CDR3 nucleotides: TGTGCCAGCTCGCGACAGGGCGACTCTGGAAACACCATATATTTT. Full variable domain (rest looked up from reference TRBV18 and TRBJ1-3): NAGVMQNPRHLVRRRGQEARLRCSPMKGHSHVYWYRQLPEEGLKFMVYLQKENIIDESGMPKERFSAEFPKEGPSILRIQQVVRGDSAAYFCASSRQGDSGNTIYFGEGSWLTVV.

The chain links TRBV6-1 to TRBJ2-7, with 9 bases aligning to TRBD1. There are 15 residues in the CDR3. The J segment lost 5 bases and the V segment lost 10 bases, leaving 15 bases of the junction unmatched. Germline V gene sequence: CDR1 MNHNS, CDR2 SASEGT. The CDR3 DNA follows: TGTGCCATCAGCCGACCGGGACAGGGTTTCAACGAGCAGTACTTC. Translation: CAISRPGQGFNEQYF.

This clone was seen only a few times. The chain links TRBV11-2 to TRBJ2-1; D is uncertain. Trimming took 3 bases from V and 1 from J, leaving 10 bases between them. The CDR3 consists of 15 residues. Looked up from germline, CDR1 is SGHAT and CDR2 is FQNNGV. The CDR3 sequence is CASSFGTASYNEQFF. In DNA form, the CDR3 reads TGTGCCAGCAGCTTTGGAACGGCATCCTACAATGAGCAGTTCTTC.

The V call is TRBV6-1, the J call TRBJ2-3, with 7 positions matching TRBD2. Germline V gene sequence: CDR1 MNHNS, CDR2 SASEGT. This CDR3 has 15 amino acids. The junction had 11 bases not matched to a gene; V was cut back by 7 bases and J by 4 bases. The CDR3 DNA reads as TGTGCCAGCACCCTTCGTAGGGCGGGAGCAGATACGCAGTATTTT. Amino acid sequence: CASTLRRAGADTQYF.

The CDR3 DNA reads TGCAGTGCTAGTCGTAGCTACGAGCAGTACTTC. Its translation is CSASRSYEQYF. The chain joins TRBV20-1 to TRBJ2-7, with unresolved D. Per the germline V gene, CDR1 is DFQATT and CDR2 is SNEGSKA (reference sequence). The V end was cut by 3 bases, the J end by 3 bases, with 6 bases between. The CDR3 is 11 residues long.

This clone has only one observation. J is TRBJ2-1 and V is TRBV19, with 7 nucleotides matching TRBD2. With 10 bases clipped from V and 5 bases from J, the junction kept 11 bases outside the gene matches. Germline values: CDR1 LNHDA, CDR2 SQIVND (reference sequence). There are 14 residues in the CDR3. CDR3 in DNA: TGTGCCACCCGCCCACGGGGGAGGGACAATGAGCAGTTCTTC. This gives the protein CATRPRGRDNEQFF.

J is TRBJ1-4 and V is TRBV6-1; 8 nucleotides line up with TRBD1. The CDR3 runs to 15 residues. Germline V gives CDR1 MNHNS, CDR2 SASEGT. Germline trimming cut 8 bases from V and 4 bases from J; bases unmatched to any gene: 9. The CDR3 nucleotides read TGTGCCAGCGCAAAGGACAGGGCAGATAATGAAAAACTGTTTTTT. Translating gives CASAKDRADNEKLFF.

The J gene is TRBJ1-6, the V gene TRBV19; a possible D gene is TRBD1 (5 bases). Germline CDR1 reads LNHDA; CDR2 reads SQIVND (reference sequence). The CDR3 has 16 amino acids. V lost 3 bases and J 9 bases, leaving 18 bases between the germline ends. CDR3 DNA sequence: TGTGCCAGTAGTATTGGGGCCGGAAGTCTGGGTTCACCCCTCCACTTT. This encodes CASSIGAGSLGSPLHF.

The rearrangement links TRBV9 to TRBJ1-6; a possible D gene is TRBD1 (6 bases). The germline V and J ends were trimmed by 4 bases and 5 bases, with 16 bases remaining between them. There are 16 residues in the CDR3. Looked up from germline, CDR1 is SGDLS and CDR2 is YYNGEE. The CDR3 protein is CASSPTGGVHNSPLHF. The DNA of the CDR3 is TGTGCCAGCAGCCCCACCGGGGGCGTACATAATTCACCCCTCCACTTT.

The genes are TRBV27 and TRBJ2-3, with TRBD2 as a possible D gene (5 bases). The CDR3 spans 13 residues. V gave up 3 bases and J gave up 2 bases, with 6 bases separating them. Germline loops: CDR1 MNHEY, CDR2 SMNVEV (reference sequence). The CDR3 protein is CASSFDYTDTQYF. The CDR3 region has the DNA TGTGCCAGCAGTTTCGACTACACAGATACGCAGTATTTT.

V usage is TRBV9 and J usage is TRBJ2-1; 7 bases align to TRBD2. The ends lost 0 bases at V and 5 bases at J; junction bases unmatched: 2. CDR1 and CDR2 (germline): SGDLS, YYNGEE. The CDR3 covers 14 residues. CDR3 loop: CASSVAGTNNEQFF. The CDR3 nucleotides are TGTGCCAGCAGCGTAGCCGGGACTAACAATGAGCAGTTCTTC.

The rearrangement links TRBV6-5 to TRBJ1-1; D is possibly TRBD1 (5 bases). V was clipped by 10 bases and J by 4 bases, with 19 bases between them. The germline V gene has CDR1 MNHEY and CDR2 SVGAGI. CDR3 length: 14 amino acids. Written as DNA, the CDR3 is TGTGCCACCCAGTCAACAGGTGTATTCACTGAAGCTTTCTTT. Protein product: CATQSTGVFTEAFF.

This chain joins TRBV7-6 and TRBJ2-3; TRBD2 might be the D (7 bases). Germline CDR1 SGHVS, CDR2 FNYEAQ. Trimming pared 5 bases from V and 2 bases from J, leaving 20 bases between. This CDR3 region has 17 residues. The CDR3 spells CASSPRGAGVPTDTQYF. In DNA form, the CDR3 reads TGTGCCAGCAGCCCCCGGGGGGCGGGGGTCCCCACAGATACGCAGTATTTT.

The rearrangement links TRBV4-3 to TRBJ2-3, with TRBD2 as a possible D gene (5 bases). The V and J ends lost 0 bases and 0 bases respectively, with 10 bases between them. Germline CDR1 is LGHNA and CDR2 is YSLEER. The CDR3 consists of 16 residues. CDR3 region: CASSQEPAASTDTQYF. The CDR3 nucleotides are TGCGCCAGCAGCCAAGAGCCAGCGGCTAGCACAGATACGCAGTATTTT.

The gene calls are TRBV19 and TRBJ1-2; 8 positions match TRBD1. CDR1 is LNHDA and CDR2 is SQIVND in the germline V gene (reference sequence). V lost 3 bases, J lost 1 base, and 4 bases stayed unmatched. The CDR3 loop spans 15 amino acids. The DNA for the CDR3 is TGTGCCAGTAGTATGGCGACAGGGGTTAACTATGGCTACACCTTC. Translation gives CASSMATGVNYGYTF.